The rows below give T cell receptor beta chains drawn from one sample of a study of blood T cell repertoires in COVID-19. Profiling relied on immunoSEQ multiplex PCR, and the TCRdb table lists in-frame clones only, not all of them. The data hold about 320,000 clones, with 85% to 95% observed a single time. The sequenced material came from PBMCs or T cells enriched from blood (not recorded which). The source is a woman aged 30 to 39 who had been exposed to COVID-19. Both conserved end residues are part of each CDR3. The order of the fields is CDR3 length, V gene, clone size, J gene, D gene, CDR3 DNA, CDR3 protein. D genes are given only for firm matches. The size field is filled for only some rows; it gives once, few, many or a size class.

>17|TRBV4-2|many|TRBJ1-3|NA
TGTGCCAGCAGCCAAGTGGACAGAGCAACCTCTGGAAACACCATATATTTT
CASSQVDRATSGNTIYF
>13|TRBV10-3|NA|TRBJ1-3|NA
TGTGCCATCAGACGACTCTCTGGAAACACCATATATTTT
CAIRRLSGNTIYF
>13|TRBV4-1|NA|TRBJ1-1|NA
TGCGCCAGCAGCCAATTAGGAATACAGGAAGCTTTCTTT
CASSQLGIQEAFF
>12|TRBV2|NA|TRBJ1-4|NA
TGTGCCAGCAGTCAGGGAAATGAAAAACTGTTTTTT
CASSQGNEKLFF
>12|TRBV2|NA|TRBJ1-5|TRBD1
TGTGCCAGCAGTGACAGGGGGCAGCCCCAGCATTTT
CASSDRGQPQHF
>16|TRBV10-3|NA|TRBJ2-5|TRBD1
TGTGCCATCAGTACCGGGACAGGGAACAATCAAGAGACCCAGTACTTC
CAISTGTGNNQETQYF
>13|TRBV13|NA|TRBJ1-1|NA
TGTGCCAGCAGCTTTACAGGGCCCGATGAAGCTTTCTTT
CASSFTGPDEAFF
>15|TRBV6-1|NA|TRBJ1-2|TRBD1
TGTGCCAGCAGTGAAGGGACAGGGGGCATCTATGGCTACACCTTC
CASSEGTGGIYGYTF
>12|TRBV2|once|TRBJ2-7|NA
TGTGCCAGCGCCCGTAGGGGATACGAGCAGTACTTC
CASARRGYEQYF
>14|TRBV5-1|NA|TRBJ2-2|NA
TGCGCCAGCAGCCGGGCGCAGGGCACCGGGGAGCTGTTTTTT
CASSRAQGTGELFF
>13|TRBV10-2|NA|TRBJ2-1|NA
TGCGCCAGCAGTTTTGCTGAGGACTCTAAAATCTTCTTC
CASSFAEDSKIFF
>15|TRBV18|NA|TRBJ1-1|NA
TGTGCCAGCTCTTCCCGAGGGCAGGTGGGCACTGAAGCTTTCTTT
CASSSRGQVGTEAFF
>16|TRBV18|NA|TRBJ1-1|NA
TGTGCCAGCTCACCCCCATCGGGGGGGTTGGGCACTGAAGCTTTCTTT
CASSPPSGGLGTEAFF
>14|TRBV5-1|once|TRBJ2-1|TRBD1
TGCGCCAGCAGCATCTGGGACAGTCTAAATGAGCAGTTCTTC
CASSIWDSLNEQFF
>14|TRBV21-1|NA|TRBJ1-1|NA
TGTGCCCCCTTCGGTGAGGGTTGGAACACTGAAGCTTTCTTT
CAPFGEGWNTEAFF
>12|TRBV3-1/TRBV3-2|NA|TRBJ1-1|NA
TGTGCCAGCAGCCACAGTGATACTGAAGCTTTCTTT
CASSHSDTEAFF
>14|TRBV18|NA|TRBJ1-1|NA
TGTGCCAGCACTGCGACAGGATCGAACACTGAAGCTTTCTTT
CASTATGSNTEAFF
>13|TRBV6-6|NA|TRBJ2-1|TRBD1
TGTGCCAGCAGTTACTCTGGGGACAGGGGGCAGTTCTTC
CASSYSGDRGQFF
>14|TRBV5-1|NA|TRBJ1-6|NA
TGCGCCAGCAGCTTTGTTGAGGCCAATTCACCCCTCCACTTT
CASSFVEANSPLHF
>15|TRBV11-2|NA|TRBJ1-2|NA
TGTGCCAGCAGCTTAGATGGTTTCAGAGGGTATGGCTACACCTTC
CASSLDGFRGYGYTF
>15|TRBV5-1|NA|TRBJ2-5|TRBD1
TGCGCCAGCAGATCCGGGACAGGGAGGGGAGAGACCCAGTACTTC
CASRSGTGRGETQYF
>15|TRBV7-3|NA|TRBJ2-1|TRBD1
TGTGCCAGCAGCTTAACTGACAGGGGCCCCAATGAGCAGTTCTTC
CASSLTDRGPNEQFF
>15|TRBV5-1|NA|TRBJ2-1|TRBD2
TGCGCCAGCGGAGATAGCGGGGGGTCCTCCAATGAGCAGTTCTTC
CASGDSGGSSNEQFF
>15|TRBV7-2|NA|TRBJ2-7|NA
TGTGCCAGCAGCTTAGCGCCGGGGTTGCGGACCGAGCAGTACTTC
CASSLAPGLRTEQYF
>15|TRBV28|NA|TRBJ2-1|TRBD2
TGTGCCAGCAGTTTGGTAGCGGGGACCTACAATGAGCAGTTCTTC
CASSLVAGTYNEQFF
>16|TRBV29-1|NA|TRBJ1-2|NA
TGCAGCGTTGATCCCTTCGGGGAACCAAGTAACTATGGCTACACCTTC
CSVDPFGEPSNYGYTF
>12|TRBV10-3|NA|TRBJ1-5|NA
TGTGCCACACGAACAGAGAATCAGCCCCAGCATTTT
CATRTENQPQHF
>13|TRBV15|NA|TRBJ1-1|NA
TGTGCCACCAGCAGGACAGAATACACTGAAGCTTTCTTT
CATSRTEYTEAFF
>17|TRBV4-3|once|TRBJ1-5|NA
TGCGCCAGCAGCCAAGATCGAAGGCCAGGGAGCAATCAGCCCCAGCATTTT
CASSQDRRPGSNQPQHF
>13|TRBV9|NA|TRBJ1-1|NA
TGTGCCAGCAGCGTGGGGGGGACCACTGAAGCTTTCTTT
CASSVGGTTEAFF
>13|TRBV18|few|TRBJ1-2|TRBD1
TGTGCCAGCTCTCCAGGGGGCGCATATGGCTACACCTTC
CASSPGGAYGYTF
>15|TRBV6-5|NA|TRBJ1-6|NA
TGTGCCAGCAGTTACGGGACGGGGGTAGGCTCACCCCTCCACTTT
CASSYGTGVGSPLHF
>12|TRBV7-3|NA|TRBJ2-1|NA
TGTGCCAGCAGCTTAGGGGGCGGTTCCCAGTTCTTC
CASSLGGGSQFF
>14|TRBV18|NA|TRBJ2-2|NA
TGTGCCAGCTCACCACAACTAGCTGGCGGGGAGCTGTTTTTT
CASSPQLAGGELFF
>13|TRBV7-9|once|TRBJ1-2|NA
TGTGCCAGCAGCACGTCGGGAATCTATGGCTACACCTTC
CASSTSGIYGYTF
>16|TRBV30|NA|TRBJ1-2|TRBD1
TGTGCCTGGGCAGGCCGGGGACAGGGTGATCTCTATGGCTACACCTTC
CAWAGRGQGDLYGYTF
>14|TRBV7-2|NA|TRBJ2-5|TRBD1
TGTGCCAGCAGCTTAAGCTTACAGGGGGCGGCCCAGTACTTC
CASSLSLQGAAQYF
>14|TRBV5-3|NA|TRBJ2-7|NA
TGTGCCAGAAGCCAGACAGCAAGCTCCTACGAGCAGTACTTC
CARSQTASSYEQYF
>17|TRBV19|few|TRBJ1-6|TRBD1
TGTGCCAGTAGTCCTAGGACAGGGACTAACTATAATTCACCCCTCCACTTT
CASSPRTGTNYNSPLHF
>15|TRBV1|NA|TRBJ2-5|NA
TGCACCAGCAGCCAAGATTACGGGGTCAGGGAGACCCAGTACTTC
CTSSQDYGVRETQYF
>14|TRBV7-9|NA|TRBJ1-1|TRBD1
TGTGCCAGCAGCCCCCGGACAGGGAACACTGAAGCTTTCTTT
CASSPRTGNTEAFF
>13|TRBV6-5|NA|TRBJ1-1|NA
TGTGCCAGCACTCCCGGTAGTTTCACTGAAGCTTTCTTT
CASTPGSFTEAFF
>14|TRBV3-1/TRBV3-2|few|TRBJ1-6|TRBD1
TGTGCCAGCAACATCGGACAGGGGAATTCACCCCTCCACTTT
CASNIGQGNSPLHF
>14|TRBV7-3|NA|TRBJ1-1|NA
TGTGCCAGCTCCCCTGTGGGGGGAACCACTGAAGCTTTCTTT
CASSPVGGTTEAFF
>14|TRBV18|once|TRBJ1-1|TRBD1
TGTGCCAGCTCACTTGGTGGGACAGGCGTTGAAGCTTTCTTT
CASSLGGTGVEAFF
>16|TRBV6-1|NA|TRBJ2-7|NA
TGTGCCAGCAGTGAGGGTGGGGCGAGGAGCTCCTACGAGCAGTACTTC
CASSEGGARSSYEQYF
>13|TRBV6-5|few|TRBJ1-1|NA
TGTGCCAGCAGTCCCCACGGGTCCGATGAAGCTTTCTTT
CASSPHGSDEAFF
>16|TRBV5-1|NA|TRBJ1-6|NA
TGCGCCAGCAGCTTACTACTACCCGAGGGTAATTCACCCCTCCACTTT
CASSLLLPEGNSPLHF
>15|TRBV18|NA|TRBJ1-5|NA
TGTGCCAGCTCACCATTGGGGGAGGGCAGTCAGCCCCAGCATTTT
CASSPLGEGSQPQHF
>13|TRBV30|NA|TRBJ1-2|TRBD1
TGTGCCTGGAGCCCGGACAGGAACTATGGCTACACCTTC
CAWSPDRNYGYTF
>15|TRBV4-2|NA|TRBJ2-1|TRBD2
TGTGCCAGCAGGTATACTAGCGGGGACTACAATGAGCAGTTCTTC
CASRYTSGDYNEQFF
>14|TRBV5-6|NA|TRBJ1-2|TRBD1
TGTGCCAGCAGCCTAGGACAGGGGGCTGGTGGCTACACCTTC
CASSLGQGAGGYTF